A selection of T cell receptor beta chains follows, all from one sample in a study of response to subunit inactivated influenza vaccine. Each CDR3 protein gets one entry after TCRdb re-called the RT-PCR reads with MiXCR. The sample shows around 570,000 distinct CDR3 sequences, over 9% of them seen only once. These data were likewise used in another study, on T cells expressing NK-cell markers.

This sample comprised PBMCs from blood, obtained on the day of vaccination. These receptors all stem from a man aged 50 to 60 who received an inactivated influenza vaccine. CDR3s include the opening cysteine and the closing phenylalanine or tryptophan. Fields, in order: D gene, V gene, clone size, J gene, CDR3 DNA, CDR3 protein. A D gene is named only where the DNA matches it firmly. Clone size is not always given. Where it is, it says once, few, many or a class for expanded clones.

TRBD1,TRBV29-1,few,TRBJ2-7,TGCAGCGTCCAACCGGGACAGGGATCCTACGAGCAGTACTTC,CSVQPGQGSYEQYF
.,TRBV6-5,many,TRBJ2-5,TGTGCCAGCAGTTACGCGCGCCTCGGGGCCCAGTACTTC,CASSYARLGAQYF
.,TRBV2,many,TRBJ2-5,TGTGCCAGCAGTGGAGGGACGGGACAAGAGACCCAGTACTTC,CASSGGTGQETQYF
TRBD1,TRBV20-1,few,TRBJ2-7,TGCAGTGTTCGACAGGGGGGGAATCTCTACGAGCAGTACTTC,CSVRQGGNLYEQYF
.,TRBV7-2,few,TRBJ2-2,TGTGCCAGCAGCCCACATTTGACAGTGGGCACCGGGGAGCTGTTTTTT,CASSPHLTVGTGELFF
TRBD2,TRBV20-1,few,TRBJ2-3,TGCAGTGCTAGAGATTTTAGCGGGGGGTCTGATGGTACGCAGTATTTT,CSARDFSGGSDGTQYF
TRBD2,TRBV4-1,.,TRBJ2-1,TGCGCCAGCAGCCAAGACCCTAGCGGGGCTTACAATGAGCAGTTCTTC,CASSQDPSGAYNEQFF
TRBD1,TRBV28,few,TRBJ2-7,TGTGCCAGCAGTTTATACATAGGGGGCATCTACGAGCAGTACTTC,CASSLYIGGIYEQYF
.,TRBV7-2,few,TRBJ2-1,TGTGCCAGCAATCGGCTTCGTTCCGAGCAGTTCTTC,CASNRLRSEQFF
.,TRBV29-1,few,TRBJ2-7,TGCAGCGTTGAAGTTCGGGGCTACGAGCAGTACTTC,CSVEVRGYEQYF
.,TRBV3-1,few,TRBJ2-2,TGTGCCAGCAGCCAGGGGCCGGGCACCGGGGAGCTGTTTTTT,CASSQGPGTGELFF
TRBD1,TRBV9,.,TRBJ2-5,TGTGCCAGCAGCCCAGGGACAGCCAGCCAAGAGACCCAGTACTTC,CASSPGTASQETQYF
.,TRBV4-1,many,TRBJ2-1,TGCGCCAGCAGCCAAGGAGCCCCTCCGATTCTTGAGCAGTTCTTC,CASSQGAPPILEQFF
TRBD2,TRBV12-3/TRBV12-4,.,TRBJ2-1,TGTGCCAGCAGTTCCGGACTAGCGGGAGGGCCAAGGCAGTTCTTC,CASSSGLAGGPRQFF
TRBD2,TRBV9,few,TRBJ2-3,TGTGCCAGCAATGGACTAGCGGGGGGGCAGGCAGATACGCAGTATTTT,CASNGLAGGQADTQYF
.,TRBV12-3/TRBV12-4,.,TRBJ1-5,TGTGCCAGCAGTTTAGAGGGGATTCAGCCCCAGCATTTT,CASSLEGIQPQHF
.,TRBV28,.,TRBJ1-1,TGTGCCAGCATGGACCCGAACACTGAAGCTTTCTTT,CASMDPNTEAFF
.,TRBV6-1,.,TRBJ2-2,TGTGCCAGCAGTGATCTTCGGAACACCGGGGAGCTGTTTTTT,CASSDLRNTGELFF
TRBD1,TRBV7-9,.,TRBJ2-2,TGTGCCAGCGCAGAGGGGGCCACCGGGGAGCTGTTTTTT,CASAEGATGELFF
.,TRBV12-3/TRBV12-4,many,TRBJ2-1,TGTGCCAGCAGATTCGGGGCCTACAATGAGCAGTTCTTC,CASRFGAYNEQFF
.,TRBV11-3,.,TRBJ2-3,TGTGCCAGCAGCTTAGGGTGGACTGGCACAGATACGCAGTATTTT,CASSLGWTGTDTQYF
TRBD1,TRBV12-3/TRBV12-4,.,TRBJ1-6,TGTGCCAGCAGTCCCGGGACAGACCACTATAATTCACCCCTCCACTTT,CASSPGTDHYNSPLHF
.,TRBV7-9,.,TRBJ1-5,TGTGCCAGCAGCTCGGGACCCGAGCCCCAGCATTTT,CASSSGPEPQHF
.,TRBV20-1,few,TRBJ1-6,TGCAGTGCTAGCGAGACAGTAAATTCACCCCTCCACTTT,CSASETVNSPLHF
.,TRBV6-2/TRBV6-3,.,TRBJ2-3,TGTGCCAGCAACCGGAGGAGTGGGTGGGGAGATACGCAGTATTTT,CASNRRSGWGDTQYF
.,TRBV29-1,few,TRBJ2-5,TGCAGCGTTTTTTTAATTCAAGAGACCCAGTACTTC,CSVFLIQETQYF
TRBD2,TRBV5-1,.,TRBJ2-3,TGCGCCAGCAGCTTGGCATTGGGGGGGGGCACAGATACGCAGTATTTT,CASSLALGGGTDTQYF
TRBD2,TRBV6-1,few,TRBJ2-5,TGTGCCAGCAGAGATCTAGCGGGTAATTCCGAAGAGACCCAGTACTTC,CASRDLAGNSEETQYF
.,TRBV5-1,few,TRBJ2-7,TGCGCCAGCAGCTCTTTACAGGGACCTGCCGAGCAGTACTTC,CASSSLQGPAEQYF
TRBD1,TRBV14,few,TRBJ2-7,TGTGCCAGCAGCCACCCGGGACAGGGAACCTACGAGCAGTACTTC,CASSHPGQGTYEQYF
.,TRBV5-5,.,TRBJ1-1,TGTGCCAGCAGCAGCTTGAGCTCCGGAGTTGGCACTGAAGCTTTCTTT,CASSSLSSGVGTEAFF
.,TRBV27,few,TRBJ2-6,TGTGCCAGCAGTCCCTACCTAGACGGGTCCGGGGCCAACGTCCTGACTTTC,CASSPYLDGSGANVLTF
TRBD1,TRBV7-2,.,TRBJ1-6,TGTGCCAGCAGCTTAAAGCAGGGGGCTTACTACTCACCCCTCCACTTT,CASSLKQGAYYSPLHF
.,TRBV29-1,few,TRBJ2-5,TGCAGCGTTGAACTTCGTCCCGAAGGGAGGACCCAGTACTTC,CSVELRPEGRTQYF
.,TRBV5-1,many,TRBJ2-7,TGCGCCAGCAGCCTAGGAGAGTACGAGCAGTACTTC,CASSLGEYEQYF
.,TRBV6-2/TRBV6-3,many,TRBJ2-7,TGTGCCAAGAGTCTAGGGTGGACCTACGAGCAGTACTTC,CAKSLGWTYEQYF
TRBD1,TRBV18,few,TRBJ1-1,TGTGCCAGCTCAACGGACAGGGCCGAAGCTTTCTTT,CASSTDRAEAFF
TRBD2,TRBV6-2/TRBV6-3,.,TRBJ2-1,TGTGCCAGCACCCCCGGACTAGCGTCCTACAATGAGCAGTTCTTC,CASTPGLASYNEQFF
TRBD2,TRBV7-2,many,TRBJ2-3,TGTGCCAGCAGCCGACTAGCGGGGGTCACAGATACGCAGTATTTT,CASSRLAGVTDTQYF
.,TRBV5-1,few,TRBJ2-3,TGCGCCAGCAGCCATATTCCGTCCTTTAGCACAGATACGCAGTATTTT,CASSHIPSFSTDTQYF
.,TRBV29-1,few,TRBJ2-7,TGCAGCGTTATGGTAGGGCAGGGGACTCCTCCCCAGTACTTC,CSVMVGQGTPPQYF
.,TRBV3-1,few,TRBJ2-1,TGTGCCAGCAGCCAAACCCCGGGACGCAATAATGAGCAGTTCTTC,CASSQTPGRNNEQFF
.,TRBV20-1,.,TRBJ1-5,TGCAGTGCTAGCAGAAGACCCGGGGGAAATCAGCCCCAGCATTTT,CSASRRPGGNQPQHF
TRBD2,TRBV20-1,.,TRBJ2-3,TGCAGTGCTACTAGCGGGAGGTCAGATACGCAGTATTTT,CSATSGRSDTQYF
.,TRBV7-1,.,TRBJ2-7,TGTGCCAGCAGCTCCCCCGCCGCCCTAAGGCTCAGAATCCACTTCTTTCCAAATTCCTACGAGCAGTACTTC,CASSSPAALRLRIHFFPNSYEQYF
.,TRBV10-3,many,TRBJ2-2,TGTGCCATCAGTGGATCAGTCACCGGGGAGCTGTTTTTT,CAISGSVTGELFF
.,TRBV19,few,TRBJ2-5,TGTGCCAGTAGCGACACCCCTGGAGAGACCCAGTACTTC,CASSDTPGETQYF
.,TRBV20-1,.,TRBJ2-6,TGCAGTGCTAGTGGGCAGAACTCTGGGGCCAACGTCCTGACTTTC,CSASGQNSGANVLTF
.,TRBV5-8,few,TRBJ1-5,TGTGCCAGCAGCCCGGGACGGGGAAAAAGCAATCAGCCCCAGCATTTT,CASSPGRGKSNQPQHF
.,TRBV7-2,few,TRBJ2-7,TGTGCCAGCAGCTCCCGGACAGACAAACGGGGCTCCTACGAGCAGTACTTC,CASSSRTDKRGSYEQYF
TRBD2,TRBV5-1,.,TRBJ2-5,TGCGCCAGCAGCCCACTAGCGGGGTCCTTAGGGGAGACCCAGTACTTC,CASSPLAGSLGETQYF
.,TRBV7-9,few,TRBJ1-4,TGTGCCAGCAGCCTCACCATCCATCCAACTAATGAAAAACTGTTTTTT,CASSLTIHPTNEKLFF
TRBD2,TRBV20-1,few,TRBJ2-5,TGCAGTGCTAGAAAGAGCGGGGAGCCACAAGAGACCCAGTACTTC,CSARKSGEPQETQYF
.,TRBV6-1,.,TRBJ2-5,TGTGCCACCTCAGTCGCGGACCAAGAGACCCAGTACTTC,CATSVADQETQYF